This T cell receptor beta chain was sequenced for a study of T cell responses to AZD1222 COVID-19 vaccine. Study outcomes and limitations: The study found Spike-specific TCR breadth and depth rose after two AZD1222 doses. Only 6 or 7 AZD1222 recipients tested seropositive at baseline. Donors were mostly white British, more females; clonal diversity possibly underestimated.

A note on this clone: What it binds is not known.

Trimming left V 3 bases short and J 2 bases short, with 15 bases between. CDR3 length: 16 amino acids. The germline V gene has CDR1 LGHDT and CDR2 YNNKEL (reference sequence). The assay was immunoSEQ multiplex PCR, and TCRdb's table has in-frame clones only and misses some. The sample yields 200,000 to 300,000 clones, over 85% seen once. This sequence joins TRBV3-1 (or the pseudogene TRBV3-2) and TRBJ2-3; D is ambiguous. This clonotype originated in an adult in good health. The starting material was peripheral blood, obtained on day 0 of AZD1222 vaccination. As DNA, the CDR3 is TGTGCCAGCAGCCAGCCGACGGGCCCTCACACAGATACGCAGTATTTT. Translating it yields CASSQPTGPHTDTQYF.